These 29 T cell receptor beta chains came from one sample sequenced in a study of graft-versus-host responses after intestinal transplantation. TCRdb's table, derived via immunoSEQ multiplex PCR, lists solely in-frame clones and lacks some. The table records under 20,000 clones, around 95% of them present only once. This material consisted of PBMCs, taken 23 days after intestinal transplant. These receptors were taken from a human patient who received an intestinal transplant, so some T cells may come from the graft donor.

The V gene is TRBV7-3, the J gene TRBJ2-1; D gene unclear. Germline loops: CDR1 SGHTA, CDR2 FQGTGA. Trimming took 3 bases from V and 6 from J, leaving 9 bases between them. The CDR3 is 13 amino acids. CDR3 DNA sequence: TGTGCCAGCAGCTTGAGTAGTTTCAATGAGCAGTTCTTC. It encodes CASSLSSFNEQFF.

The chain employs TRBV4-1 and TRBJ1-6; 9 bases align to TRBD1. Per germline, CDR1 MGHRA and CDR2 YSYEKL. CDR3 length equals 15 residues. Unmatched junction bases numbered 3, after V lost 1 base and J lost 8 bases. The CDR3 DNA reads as TGCGCCAGCAGCCAAGCCGGGACAGGGTATTCACCCCTCCACTTT. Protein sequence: CASSQAGTGYSPLHF.

The CDR3 region is CASSESAGYEQFF. CDR3 DNA: TGCGCCAGCAGTGAGTCGGCAGGGTACGAGCAGTTCTTC. The V and J genes are TRBV10-1 and TRBJ2-1; D might be TRBD1 (5 bases). V was trimmed by 0 bases and J by 10 bases, leaving 10 bases between them. The CDR3 totals 13 residues. CDR1 is WNHNN, CDR2 SYGVQD, per germline (reference sequence).

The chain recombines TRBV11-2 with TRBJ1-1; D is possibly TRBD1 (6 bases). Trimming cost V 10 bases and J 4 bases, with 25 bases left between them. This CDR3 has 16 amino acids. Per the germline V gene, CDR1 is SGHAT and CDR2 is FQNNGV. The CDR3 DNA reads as TGTGCCATCAACAGAGGGGGAGCGTCTGGTTTCACTGAAGCTTTCTTT. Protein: CAINRGGASGFTEAFF.

The CDR3 here is CASSNRGDSQHSYNEQFF. Written as DNA, the CDR3 is TGTGCCAGCAGCAACCGAGGGGACAGTCAACACTCCTACAATGAGCAGTTCTTC. The chain carries TRBV9 and TRBJ2-1; 7 nucleotides line up with TRBD1. The CDR3 contains 18 residues. Germline V gene data show CDR1 as SGDLS and CDR2 as YYNGEE. V shed 4 bases and J 0 bases; nucleotides not matched to a gene: 13.

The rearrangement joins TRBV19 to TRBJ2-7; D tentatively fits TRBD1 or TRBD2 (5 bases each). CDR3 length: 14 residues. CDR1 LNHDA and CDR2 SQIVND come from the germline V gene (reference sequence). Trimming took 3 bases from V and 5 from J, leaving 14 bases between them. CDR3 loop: CASSIRDGRDEQYF. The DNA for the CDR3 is TGTGCCAGTAGTATCCGGGACGGTCGGGACGAGCAGTACTTC.

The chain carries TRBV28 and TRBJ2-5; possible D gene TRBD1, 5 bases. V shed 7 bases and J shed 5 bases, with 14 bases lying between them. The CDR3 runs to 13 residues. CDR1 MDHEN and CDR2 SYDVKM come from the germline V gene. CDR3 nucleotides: TGTGCCAGCACGTCAGGGTACGTGGAGACCCAGTACTTC. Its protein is CASTSGYVETQYF.

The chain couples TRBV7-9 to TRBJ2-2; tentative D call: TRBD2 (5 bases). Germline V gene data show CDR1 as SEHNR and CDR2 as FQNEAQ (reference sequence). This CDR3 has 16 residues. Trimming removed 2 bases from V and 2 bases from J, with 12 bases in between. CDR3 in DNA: TGTGCCAGCAGCTTACTCGGCGGACTTAACACCGGGGAGCTGTTTTTT. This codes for CASSLLGGLNTGELFF.

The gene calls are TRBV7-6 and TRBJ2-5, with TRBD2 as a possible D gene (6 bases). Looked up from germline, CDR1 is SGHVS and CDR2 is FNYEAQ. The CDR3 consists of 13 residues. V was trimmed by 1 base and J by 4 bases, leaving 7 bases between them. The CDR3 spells CASSLGGGETQYF. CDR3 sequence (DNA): TGTGCCAGCAGCTTAGGGGGAGGAGAGACCCAGTACTTC.

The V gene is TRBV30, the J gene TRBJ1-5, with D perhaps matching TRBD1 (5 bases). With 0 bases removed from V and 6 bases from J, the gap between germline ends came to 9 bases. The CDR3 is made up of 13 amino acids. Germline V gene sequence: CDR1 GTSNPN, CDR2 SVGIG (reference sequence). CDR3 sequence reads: CAWSVGDRQPQHF. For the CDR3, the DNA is TGTGCCTGGAGTGTGGGGGATCGTCAGCCCCAGCATTTT.

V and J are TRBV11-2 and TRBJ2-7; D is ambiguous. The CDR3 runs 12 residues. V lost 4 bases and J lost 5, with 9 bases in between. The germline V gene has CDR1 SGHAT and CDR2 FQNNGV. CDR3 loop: CASSYQTNEQYF. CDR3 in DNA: TGTGCCAGCAGCTACCAGACAAACGAGCAGTACTTC.

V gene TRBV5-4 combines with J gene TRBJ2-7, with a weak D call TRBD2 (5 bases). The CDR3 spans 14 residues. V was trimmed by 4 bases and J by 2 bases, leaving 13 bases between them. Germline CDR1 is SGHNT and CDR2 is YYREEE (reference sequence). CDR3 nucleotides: TGTGCCAGCAGCCCCGGCACCGGGGCCTACGAGCAGTACTTC. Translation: CASSPGTGAYEQYF.

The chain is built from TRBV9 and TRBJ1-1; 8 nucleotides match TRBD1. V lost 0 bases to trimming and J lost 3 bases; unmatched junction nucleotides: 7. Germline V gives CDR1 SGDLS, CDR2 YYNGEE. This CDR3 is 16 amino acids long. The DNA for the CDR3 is TGTGCCAGCAGCGTAGCTGAAACAGGGGGTTACACTGAAGCTTTCTTT. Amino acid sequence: CASSVAETGGYTEAFF.

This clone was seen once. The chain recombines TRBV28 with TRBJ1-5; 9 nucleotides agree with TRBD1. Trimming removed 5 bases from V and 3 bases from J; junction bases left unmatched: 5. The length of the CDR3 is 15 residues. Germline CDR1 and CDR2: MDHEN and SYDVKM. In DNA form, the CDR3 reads TGTGCCAGCAGTCGGACAGGGGACTCCAATCAGCCCCAGCATTTT. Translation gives CASSRTGDSNQPQHF.

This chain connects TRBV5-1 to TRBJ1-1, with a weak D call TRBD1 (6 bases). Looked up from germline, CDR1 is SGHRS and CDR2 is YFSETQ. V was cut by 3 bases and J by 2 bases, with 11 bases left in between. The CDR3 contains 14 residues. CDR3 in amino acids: CASSSYRENTEAFF. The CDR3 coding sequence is TGCGCCAGCAGCTCGTACAGGGAAAACACTGAAGCTTTCTTT.

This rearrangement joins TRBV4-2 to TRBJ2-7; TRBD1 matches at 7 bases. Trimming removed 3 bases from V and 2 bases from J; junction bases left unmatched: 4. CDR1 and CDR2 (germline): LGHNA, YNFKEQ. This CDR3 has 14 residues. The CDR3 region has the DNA TGTGCCAGCAGCCAGGGGGACAGAGCCTACGAGCAGTACTTC. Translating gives CASSQGDRAYEQYF.

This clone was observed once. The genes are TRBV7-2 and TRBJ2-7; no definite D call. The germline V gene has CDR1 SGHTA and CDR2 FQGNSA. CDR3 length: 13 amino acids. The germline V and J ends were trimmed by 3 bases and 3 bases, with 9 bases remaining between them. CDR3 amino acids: CASSFRADYEQYF. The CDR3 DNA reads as TGTGCCAGCAGCTTTCGGGCCGACTACGAGCAGTACTTC.

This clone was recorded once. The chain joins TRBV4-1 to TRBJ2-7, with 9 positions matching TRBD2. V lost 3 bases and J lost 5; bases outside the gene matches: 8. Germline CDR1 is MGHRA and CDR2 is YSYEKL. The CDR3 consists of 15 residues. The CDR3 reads CASSQGGLAGNEQYF. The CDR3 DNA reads TGCGCCAGCAGCCAGGGGGGGCTAGCGGGAAACGAGCAGTACTTC.

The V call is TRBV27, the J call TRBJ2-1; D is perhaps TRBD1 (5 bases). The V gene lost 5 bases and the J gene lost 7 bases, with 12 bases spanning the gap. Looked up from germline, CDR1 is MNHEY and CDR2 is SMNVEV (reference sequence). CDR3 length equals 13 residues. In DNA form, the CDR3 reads TGTGCCAGCAGTCAGCAGGGCCCGAATGAGCAGTTCTTC. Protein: CASSQQGPNEQFF.

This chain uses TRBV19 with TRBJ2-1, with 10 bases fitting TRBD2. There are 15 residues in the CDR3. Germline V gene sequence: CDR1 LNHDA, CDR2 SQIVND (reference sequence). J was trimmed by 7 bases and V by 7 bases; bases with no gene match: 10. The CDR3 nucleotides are TGTGCCAGTACTCCGGGACTAGCGTCGAGGAATGAGCAGTTCTTC. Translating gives CASTPGLASRNEQFF.

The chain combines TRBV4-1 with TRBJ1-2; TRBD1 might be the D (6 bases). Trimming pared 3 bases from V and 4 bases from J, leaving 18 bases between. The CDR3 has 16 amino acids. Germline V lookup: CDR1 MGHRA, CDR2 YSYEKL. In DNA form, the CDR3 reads TGCGCCAGCAGCCATGTGGGAACAGGGTCCAGCTATGGCTACACCTTC. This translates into CASSHVGTGSSYGYTF.

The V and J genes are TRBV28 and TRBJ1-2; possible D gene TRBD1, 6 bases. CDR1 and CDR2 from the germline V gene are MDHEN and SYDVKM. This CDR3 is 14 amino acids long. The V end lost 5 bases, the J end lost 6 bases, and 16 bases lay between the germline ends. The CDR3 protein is CASSANRAADGYTF. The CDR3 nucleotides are TGTGCCAGCAGTGCCAACAGGGCGGCCGATGGCTACACCTTC.

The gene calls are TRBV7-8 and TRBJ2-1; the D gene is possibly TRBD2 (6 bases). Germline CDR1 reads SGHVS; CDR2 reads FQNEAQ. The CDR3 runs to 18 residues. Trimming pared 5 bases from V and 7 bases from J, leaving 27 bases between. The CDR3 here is CASSPGRWYTPIRNEQFF. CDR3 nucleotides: TGTGCCAGCAGCCCAGGGAGGTGGTATACACCAATCAGGAATGAGCAGTTCTTC.

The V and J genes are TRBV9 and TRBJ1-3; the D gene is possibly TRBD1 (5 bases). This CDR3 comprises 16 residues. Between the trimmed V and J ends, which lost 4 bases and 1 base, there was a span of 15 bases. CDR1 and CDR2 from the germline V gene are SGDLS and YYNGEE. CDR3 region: CASSPVGQGSGNTIYF. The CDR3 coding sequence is TGTGCCAGCAGCCCGGTTGGCCAGGGTTCTGGAAACACCATATATTTT.

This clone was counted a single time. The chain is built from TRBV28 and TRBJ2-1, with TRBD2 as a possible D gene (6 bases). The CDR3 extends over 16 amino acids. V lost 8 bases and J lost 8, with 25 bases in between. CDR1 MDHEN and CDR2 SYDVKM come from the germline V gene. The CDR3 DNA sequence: TGTGCCAGCGGACTACGGGCGGAACTCTGGTTCGATGAGCAGTTCTTC. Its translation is CASGLRAELWFDEQFF.

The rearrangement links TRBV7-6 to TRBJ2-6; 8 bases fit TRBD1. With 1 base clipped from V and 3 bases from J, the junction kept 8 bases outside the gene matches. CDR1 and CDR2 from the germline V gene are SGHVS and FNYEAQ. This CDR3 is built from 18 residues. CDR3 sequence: CASSLETGEWSGANVLTF. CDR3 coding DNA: TGTGCCAGCAGCTTAGAGACAGGGGAATGGAGTGGGGCCAACGTCCTGACTTTC.

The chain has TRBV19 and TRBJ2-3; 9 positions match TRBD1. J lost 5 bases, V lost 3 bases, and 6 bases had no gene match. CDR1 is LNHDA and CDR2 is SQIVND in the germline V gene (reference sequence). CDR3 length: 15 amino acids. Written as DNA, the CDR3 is TGTGCCAGTAGTATTTGGGGACAGGGCGGAGATACGCAGTATTTT. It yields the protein CASSIWGQGGDTQYF.

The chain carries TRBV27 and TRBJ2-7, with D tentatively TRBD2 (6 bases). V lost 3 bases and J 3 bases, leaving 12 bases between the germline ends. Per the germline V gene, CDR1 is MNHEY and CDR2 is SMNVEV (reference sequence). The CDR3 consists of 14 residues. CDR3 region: CASSLGRGFYEQYF. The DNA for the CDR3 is TGTGCCAGCAGTTTGGGCCGGGGGTTCTACGAGCAGTACTTC.

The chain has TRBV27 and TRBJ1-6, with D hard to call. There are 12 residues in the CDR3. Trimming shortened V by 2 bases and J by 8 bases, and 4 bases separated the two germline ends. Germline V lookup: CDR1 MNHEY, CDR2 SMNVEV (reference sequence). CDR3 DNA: TGTGCCAGCAGTTTAGGGGATTCACCCCTCCACTTT. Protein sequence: CASSLGDSPLHF.